This TCR beta chain appears in the sequencing data of a study of T cell responses to AZD1222 COVID-19 vaccine. The assay was immunoSEQ multiplex PCR, and TCRdb's table has in-frame clones only and misses some. Altogether approximately 88,000 clones are present, 90% being singletons, with the ten largest covering approximately 5%. The material sequenced was peripheral blood, taken 28 days after the second AZD1222 dose. This TCR came from an adult who received the AZD1222 COVID-19 vaccine.

The CDR3 DNA sequence: TGTGCCAGCAGCTTCAGGTCCCGGGGCTATGGCTACACCTTC. As protein: CASSFRSRGYGYTF. The V gene is TRBV7-3, the J gene TRBJ1-2; D gene unclear. CDR3 length: 14 residues. The germline V and J ends were trimmed by 3 bases and 4 bases, with 12 bases remaining between them. Germline-derived CDR1 and CDR2 are SGHTA and FQGTGA.